This T cell receptor beta chain originates from a study of Tregs in tolerant kidney transplant recipients. Sequencing used immunoSEQ multiplex PCR; TCRdb keeps in-frame clones, though not all of them. The sample records roughly 86,000 clones, 80% to 95% being singletons. V shed 5 bases and J 6 bases; nucleotides not matched to a gene: 3. The CDR3 is 14 amino acids. CDR1 is KGHSH and CDR2 is LQKENI in the germline V gene. Study conclusions and caveats: No direct test of biological reproducibility was done here. For some patients, primers changed over time, blocking nucleotide-level comparison. Validation in larger populations is needed because few patients were studied.

Related graft donors supplied nonmyeloablative bone marrow transplants, and mixed chimerism was transient. A note on this clone: Its cognate antigen is unknown.

The TCR comes from a human patient who received a combined kidney and bone marrow transplant. These T cells may partly come from the graft donor. The chain joins TRBV18 to TRBJ2-1; 11 bases line up with TRBD1. Sequenced material: CD4+ T cells from blood (PBMCs), taken 12 months after the transplant. The CDR3 region is CASSTGTGGNEQFF. The CDR3 bases are TGTGCCAGCTCAACAGGGACAGGGGGCAATGAGCAGTTCTTC.